A selection of T cell receptor beta chains follows, all from one sample in a study of shared clonotypes between healthy human individuals. Method: immunoSEQ multiplex PCR; TCRdb's copy keeps in-frame clones and lacks some. The profile shows 2,100,000 or so clones, approximately 95% of them singletons. Material for sequencing was naive CD4+ T cells sorted from blood. Every receptor here comes from a man between 18 and 35 years old in good health. The CDR3 runs from the conserved cysteine through the conserved F or W. D genes are given only for firm matches. Not all rows give a size; the values are once, few, many and, for expanded clones, a class.

v_gene: TRBV5-4; j_gene: TRBJ2-3; d_gene: .; abundance: .; CDR3nt: TGTGCCAGCAGCTTGGATGGGCGATCTGCGCAGTATTTT; CDR3aa: CASSLDGRSAQYF
v_gene: TRBV29-1; j_gene: TRBJ1-5; d_gene: .; abundance: few; CDR3nt: TGCAGCGTTTCCGGGAACAGCTTTAGCAATCAGCCCCAGCATTTT; CDR3aa: CSVSGNSFSNQPQHF
v_gene: TRBV7-7; j_gene: TRBJ2-1; d_gene: TRBD2; abundance: .; CDR3nt: TGTGCTAGCAGCTTAGAGGCTAGCGGGAGAGCCTCCTACAATGAGCAGTTCTTC; CDR3aa: CASSLEASGRASYNEQFF
v_gene: TRBV4-1; j_gene: TRBJ2-7; d_gene: .; abundance: .; CDR3nt: TGCGCCAGCAGCCAAGGGGTCTTGATCAACGAGCAGTACTTC; CDR3aa: CASSQGVLINEQYF
v_gene: TRBV18; j_gene: TRBJ2-2; d_gene: .; abundance: once; CDR3nt: TGTGCCAGCTCACCACGCGAAGACACCGGGGAGCTGTTTTTT; CDR3aa: CASSPREDTGELFF
v_gene: TRBV7-9; j_gene: TRBJ2-7; d_gene: TRBD2; abundance: .; CDR3nt: TGTGCCAGCAGCTCACAAGCGGGGAGCTCCTACGAGCAGTACTTC; CDR3aa: CASSSQAGSSYEQYF
v_gene: TRBV19; j_gene: TRBJ1-1; d_gene: TRBD1; abundance: .; CDR3nt: TGTGCCAGTAGTATGGGACAGGGTGAGGCCGGAGCTTTCTTT; CDR3aa: CASSMGQGEAGAFF
v_gene: TRBV7-2; j_gene: TRBJ2-2; d_gene: TRBD2; abundance: .; CDR3nt: TGTGCCAGCAGGTCGGGACTAGCGGGAACCGGGGAGCTGTTTTTT; CDR3aa: CASRSGLAGTGELFF
v_gene: TRBV6-1; j_gene: TRBJ1-4; d_gene: TRBD1; abundance: .; CDR3nt: TGTGCCAGCAGTGGGACAGGGAATGAAAAACTGTTTTTT; CDR3aa: CASSGTGNEKLFF
v_gene: TRBV7-2; j_gene: TRBJ2-7; d_gene: TRBD2; abundance: .; CDR3nt: TGTGCCAGCAGCTTCTCTAGCGGGCCTTTCTACGAGCAGTACTTC; CDR3aa: CASSFSSGPFYEQYF
v_gene: TRBV29-1; j_gene: TRBJ1-2; d_gene: .; abundance: few; CDR3nt: TGCAGCGTTGATGACTATGGCTACACCTTC; CDR3aa: CSVDDYGYTF
v_gene: TRBV7-9; j_gene: TRBJ2-1; d_gene: TRBD2; abundance: .; CDR3nt: TGTGCCAGCAGCCCAGCGGGTGGTACTAGCGGGGGCCCACGGCAGTTCTTC; CDR3aa: CASSPAGGTSGGPRQFF
v_gene: TRBV6-6; j_gene: TRBJ2-3; d_gene: .; abundance: .; CDR3nt: TGTGCCAGCAGTTACTCAGGGGGTGCGGTAGATACGCAGTATTTT; CDR3aa: CASSYSGGAVDTQYF
v_gene: TRBV2; j_gene: TRBJ1-2; d_gene: TRBD1; abundance: .; CDR3nt: TGTGCCAGCAGTTTTTCGACCGGGACAGGGGGCGATGGCTACACCTTC; CDR3aa: CASSFSTGTGGDGYTF
v_gene: TRBV29-1; j_gene: TRBJ1-2; d_gene: .; abundance: once; CDR3nt: TGCAGCGTTGAAGGGCGGAAATTTGGAGATGGCTACACCTTC; CDR3aa: CSVEGRKFGDGYTF
v_gene: TRBV5-6; j_gene: TRBJ1-1; d_gene: .; abundance: once; CDR3nt: TGTGCCAGCAGCCTTTCGGGGGCGGATGAAGCTTTCTTT; CDR3aa: CASSLSGADEAFF
v_gene: TRBV5-1; j_gene: TRBJ1-1; d_gene: TRBD1; abundance: .; CDR3nt: TGCGCCAGCAGCTTGGAGGGGACAGGGGGCCACACTGAAGCTTTCTTT; CDR3aa: CASSLEGTGGHTEAFF
v_gene: TRBV2; j_gene: TRBJ1-6; d_gene: TRBD1; abundance: .; CDR3nt: TGTGCCATCCTAGACAGGGACTATAATTCACCCCTCCACTTT; CDR3aa: CAILDRDYNSPLHF
v_gene: TRBV30; j_gene: TRBJ1-2; d_gene: .; abundance: .; CDR3nt: TGTGCCTGGAGGACCCGGAGGAGCTATGGCTACACCTTC; CDR3aa: CAWRTRRSYGYTF
v_gene: TRBV29-1; j_gene: TRBJ1-2; d_gene: TRBD1; abundance: once; CDR3nt: TGCAGCGTTGCTGTTGTGACAGGGGACTATGGCTACACCTTC; CDR3aa: CSVAVVTGDYGYTF
v_gene: TRBV2; j_gene: TRBJ1-4; d_gene: .; abundance: .; CDR3nt: TGTGCCAGCAGTGAAGCATTGGGGTACGGTGAAAAACTGTTTTTT; CDR3aa: CASSEALGYGEKLFF
v_gene: TRBV9; j_gene: TRBJ1-1; d_gene: .; abundance: few; CDR3nt: TGTGCCAGCAGCCCCCTAATGGAGAACACTGAAGCTTTCTTT; CDR3aa: CASSPLMENTEAFF
v_gene: TRBV7-9; j_gene: TRBJ2-1; d_gene: TRBD2; abundance: .; CDR3nt: TGTGCCAGCAGCTTAACCCCGGTACTAGCGGGAATCTCCTACAATGAGCAGTTCTTC; CDR3aa: CASSLTPVLAGISYNEQFF
v_gene: TRBV10-2; j_gene: TRBJ2-7; d_gene: TRBD2; abundance: .; CDR3nt: TGCGCCAGCAGTGAGTCGGCTAGCGGGAGCTCCTACGAGCAGTACTTC; CDR3aa: CASSESASGSSYEQYF
v_gene: TRBV2; j_gene: TRBJ2-2; d_gene: TRBD1; abundance: .; CDR3nt: TGTGCCAGCAGCAACGACAGGGGGCACACCGGGGAGCTGTTTTTT; CDR3aa: CASSNDRGHTGELFF
v_gene: TRBV28; j_gene: TRBJ1-5; d_gene: .; abundance: .; CDR3nt: TGTGCCAGCAGATCCGACGGCTATAGCAATCAGCCCCAGCATTTT; CDR3aa: CASRSDGYSNQPQHF
v_gene: TRBV18; j_gene: TRBJ1-5; d_gene: .; abundance: .; CDR3nt: TGTGCCAGCTCACCACCCCAGGGGAATCAGCCCCAGCATTTT; CDR3aa: CASSPPQGNQPQHF
v_gene: TRBV7-2; j_gene: TRBJ1-1; d_gene: TRBD1; abundance: .; CDR3nt: TGTGCCAGCAGCTTAGGGGCGGACAGGGCAACTGAAGCTTTCTTT; CDR3aa: CASSLGADRATEAFF
v_gene: TRBV11-2; j_gene: TRBJ1-1; d_gene: .; abundance: .; CDR3nt: TGTGCCAGCAGTCTCTTTGACGGAATGAACACTGAAGCTTTCTTT; CDR3aa: CASSLFDGMNTEAFF
v_gene: TRBV30; j_gene: TRBJ2-7; d_gene: .; abundance: .; CDR3nt: TGTGCCTGGAGTGTACCGGGGGACGAGCAGTACTTC; CDR3aa: CAWSVPGDEQYF
v_gene: TRBV28; j_gene: TRBJ1-4; d_gene: .; abundance: .; CDR3nt: TGTGCCAGCAGAGATACTTGGACTAATGAAAAACTGTTTTTT; CDR3aa: CASRDTWTNEKLFF
v_gene: TRBV5-1; j_gene: TRBJ2-7; d_gene: .; abundance: .; CDR3nt: TGCGCCAGCAGCCCAGCCTCCTACGAGCAGTACTTC; CDR3aa: CASSPASYEQYF
v_gene: TRBV6-6; j_gene: TRBJ2-1; d_gene: TRBD2; abundance: .; CDR3nt: TGTGCCAGCAGTTATGGGACTACCCGAGTCAATGAGCAGTTCTTC; CDR3aa: CASSYGTTRVNEQFF
v_gene: TRBV7-3; j_gene: TRBJ2-3; d_gene: TRBD2; abundance: .; CDR3nt: TGTGCCAGCAGCTTTAGCGGGGGCAGAGATACGCAGTATTTT; CDR3aa: CASSFSGGRDTQYF
v_gene: TRBV28; j_gene: TRBJ1-4; d_gene: TRBD1; abundance: .; CDR3nt: TGTGCCAGCAGTACCCGGTCCAGGGGGCCGGGGGCTAATGAAAAACTGTTTTTT; CDR3aa: CASSTRSRGPGANEKLFF
v_gene: TRBV7-9; j_gene: TRBJ1-2; d_gene: .; abundance: .; CDR3nt: TGTGCCAGCAGCTTGGTCCGGGGAGACTACGGCTACACCTTC; CDR3aa: CASSLVRGDYGYTF
v_gene: TRBV7-9; j_gene: TRBJ1-2; d_gene: .; abundance: .; CDR3nt: TGTGCCAGCAGCTTAGCGTCCAGGAGCTATGGCTACACCTTC; CDR3aa: CASSLASRSYGYTF
v_gene: TRBV30; j_gene: TRBJ2-5; d_gene: .; abundance: once; CDR3nt: TGTGCCTGGAGTGTAAGGACACAAGAGACCCAGTACTTC; CDR3aa: CAWSVRTQETQYF
v_gene: TRBV9; j_gene: TRBJ2-2; d_gene: TRBD1; abundance: .; CDR3nt: TGTGCCAGCAGCGTAGCTACGGGACAGGGGCGGTTTGGGGTCACCGGGGAGCTGTTTTTT; CDR3aa: CASSVATGQGRFGVTGELFF
v_gene: TRBV5-1; j_gene: TRBJ2-2; d_gene: .; abundance: .; CDR3nt: TGCGCCAGCAGCTTGCACCTCCGTTGGACAGATAACACCGGGGAGCTGTTTTTT; CDR3aa: CASSLHLRWTDNTGELFF
v_gene: TRBV2; j_gene: TRBJ1-1; d_gene: .; abundance: .; CDR3nt: TGTGCCAGCACCACCGGGACACAGAACACTGAAGCTTTCTTT; CDR3aa: CASTTGTQNTEAFF
v_gene: TRBV11-1; j_gene: TRBJ2-5; d_gene: TRBD2; abundance: .; CDR3nt: TGTGCCAGCAGCTTAGCGGGGGGGACGTGGGACCAGTACTTC; CDR3aa: CASSLAGGTWDQYF
v_gene: TRBV19; j_gene: TRBJ2-7; d_gene: .; abundance: .; CDR3nt: TGTGCCAGTAGTATAGAACGCAGAGGGTACGAGCAGTACTTC; CDR3aa: CASSIERRGYEQYF
v_gene: TRBV5-4; j_gene: TRBJ1-2; d_gene: .; abundance: .; CDR3nt: TGTGCCAGCAGCCCAGGGACGGCCAATAACTATGGCTACACCTTC; CDR3aa: CASSPGTANNYGYTF
v_gene: TRBV6-1; j_gene: TRBJ2-5; d_gene: .; abundance: .; CDR3nt: TGTGCCAGCAGTTCTCGGGACTTCCAAGAGACCCAGTACTTC; CDR3aa: CASSSRDFQETQYF
v_gene: TRBV2; j_gene: TRBJ1-1; d_gene: .; abundance: few; CDR3nt: TGTGCCAGCTCAGAGAACGCTGAAGCTTTCTTT; CDR3aa: CASSENAEAFF
v_gene: TRBV5-1; j_gene: TRBJ2-5; d_gene: TRBD2; abundance: .; CDR3nt: TGCGCCAGCAGCTTAACTAGCGGGACGTACCAAGAGACCCAGTACTTC; CDR3aa: CASSLTSGTYQETQYF
v_gene: TRBV6-1; j_gene: TRBJ2-3; d_gene: .; abundance: few; CDR3nt: TGTGCCAGCCGTAGAGGGCCCTCCTTCACAGATACGCAGTATTTT; CDR3aa: CASRRGPSFTDTQYF
v_gene: TRBV6-1; j_gene: TRBJ1-2; d_gene: TRBD1; abundance: .; CDR3nt: TGTGCCAGCAACGAACAGGGGCACTATGGCTACACCTTC; CDR3aa: CASNEQGHYGYTF
v_gene: TRBV11-1; j_gene: TRBJ2-1; d_gene: .; abundance: .; CDR3nt: TGTGCCAGCACCTTCGGGGCCCACTCCTACAATGAGCAGTTCTTC; CDR3aa: CASTFGAHSYNEQFF
v_gene: TRBV19; j_gene: TRBJ1-5; d_gene: TRBD1; abundance: .; CDR3nt: TGTGCCAGTGCCGGGACAGCGAATCAGCCCCAGCATTTT; CDR3aa: CASAGTANQPQHF
v_gene: TRBV30; j_gene: TRBJ2-5; d_gene: TRBD1; abundance: .; CDR3nt: TGTGCCTGGAGGGCAGGGGGAGAGACCCAGTACTTC; CDR3aa: CAWRAGGETQYF
v_gene: TRBV6-5; j_gene: TRBJ2-2; d_gene: .; abundance: .; CDR3nt: TGTGCCAGCAGTTACACACCGGACCTAGCTGTCGGGGAGCTGTTTTTT; CDR3aa: CASSYTPDLAVGELFF
v_gene: TRBV5-4; j_gene: TRBJ2-7; d_gene: TRBD1; abundance: .; CDR3nt: TGTGCCAGCAGCTTGGTAGACAGGGTCGGGTACGAGCAGTACTTC; CDR3aa: CASSLVDRVGYEQYF
v_gene: TRBV4-1; j_gene: TRBJ2-3; d_gene: .; abundance: .; CDR3nt: TGCGCCAGCAGCCATGAACAGGGCGCAGAGTATTTT; CDR3aa: CASSHEQGAEYF
v_gene: TRBV7-9; j_gene: TRBJ2-1; d_gene: .; abundance: .; CDR3nt: TGTGCCAGCAGCAGAGGCGGGGAAAATGAGCAGTTCTTC; CDR3aa: CASSRGGENEQFF